Listed below are T cell receptor beta chains from one sample, sequenced in a study of T-cell reconstitution after alpha-beta-depleted transplantation in children. TCRdb recomputed calls from the PCR reads with MiXCR, one row per CDR3 protein. This table has about 280,000 distinct CDR3 sequences, 11% appearing once. This specimen was peripheral blood, taken 180 days after TCRalphabeta/CD19-depleted stem cell transplant. The receptors originated from a male patient aged 2 to 9 who had a stem cell transplant for chronic granulomatous disease, so the T cells may come from the graft donor. Both conserved end residues are part of each CDR3. The order of the fields is J gene, D gene, V gene, clone size, CDR3 DNA, CDR3 protein. A D gene is named only where the DNA matches it firmly. Some rows have no size entry. The others give once, few or many, or a class for an expanded clone.

j_gene: TRBJ2-7
d_gene: NA
v_gene: TRBV12-3/TRBV12-4
abundance: many
CDR3nt: TGTGCCAGCAGTAGATCACCTGGGACAAACGAGCAGTACTTC
CDR3aa: CASSRSPGTNEQYF

j_gene: TRBJ2-6
d_gene: TRBD1
v_gene: TRBV19
abundance: many
CDR3nt: TGTGCCAGTAGTAGCCAGACAGGGAAGTCTGGGGCCAACGTCCTGACTTTC
CDR3aa: CASSSQTGKSGANVLTF

j_gene: TRBJ2-2
d_gene: NA
v_gene: TRBV10-2
abundance: NA
CDR3nt: TGCGTCAGCAAGGAGAAATTAAGGGGGACCGGGGAGCTGTTTTTT
CDR3aa: CVSKEKLRGTGELFF

j_gene: TRBJ2-7
d_gene: TRBD1
v_gene: TRBV28
abundance: many
CDR3nt: TGTGCCAGCAGTCTTTTCCGGACAGGATTATTCTACGAGCAGTACTTC
CDR3aa: CASSLFRTGLFYEQYF

j_gene: TRBJ2-3
d_gene: TRBD2
v_gene: TRBV10-3
abundance: many
CDR3nt: TGTGCCATCAGTGAGCGTGAGACACTAGCGGGCACAGATACGCAGTATTTT
CDR3aa: CAISERETLAGTDTQYF

j_gene: TRBJ1-1
d_gene: NA
v_gene: TRBV14
abundance: few
CDR3nt: TGTGCCAGCAGCCAAGACGGGGGGCTCACTGAAGCTTTCTTT
CDR3aa: CASSQDGGLTEAFF

j_gene: TRBJ2-3
d_gene: TRBD1
v_gene: TRBV20-1
abundance: many
CDR3nt: TGCAGTGCTGGGGGGGACAGGGCGTTGTCGAGGTATACGCAGTATTTT
CDR3aa: CSAGGDRALSRYTQYF

j_gene: TRBJ1-3
d_gene: NA
v_gene: TRBV9
abundance: many
CDR3nt: TGTGCCAGCAGCGTCCGACCTGGAAACACCATATATTTT
CDR3aa: CASSVRPGNTIYF

j_gene: TRBJ2-3
d_gene: TRBD2
v_gene: TRBV24-1
abundance: many
CDR3nt: TGTGCCACCAGTGATCAGCGGGAGGTAGCAGATACGCAGTATTTT
CDR3aa: CATSDQREVADTQYF

j_gene: TRBJ2-7
d_gene: NA
v_gene: TRBV20-1
abundance: many
CDR3nt: TGCAGTGCCCTCGGAGGGAACTACGAGCAGTACTTC
CDR3aa: CSALGGNYEQYF

j_gene: TRBJ2-1
d_gene: TRBD2
v_gene: TRBV5-1
abundance: many
CDR3nt: TGCGCCAGCAGCGCCACTAGCGGGCAGTTCTTC
CDR3aa: CASSATSGQFF

j_gene: TRBJ1-5
d_gene: NA
v_gene: TRBV20-1
abundance: few
CDR3nt: TGCAGTGCTAAAGAATATCGGGTTGGGGGAGAGTATAGCAATCAGCCCCAGCATTTT
CDR3aa: CSAKEYRVGGEYSNQPQHF

j_gene: TRBJ2-2
d_gene: NA
v_gene: TRBV5-1
abundance: many
CDR3nt: TGCGCCAGCAGCTTGGCAACGGACGCTCGTGCCACCGGGGAGCTGTTTTTT
CDR3aa: CASSLATDARATGELFF

j_gene: TRBJ1-5
d_gene: TRBD1
v_gene: TRBV20-1
abundance: many
CDR3nt: TGCAGTGCCCGTTGGACAGGGAACCACAATCAGCCCCAGCATTTT
CDR3aa: CSARWTGNHNQPQHF

j_gene: TRBJ2-5
d_gene: NA
v_gene: TRBV4-1
abundance: many
CDR3nt: TGCGCCAGCAGCCAAGGGATCCAAGAGACCCAGTACTTC
CDR3aa: CASSQGIQETQYF

j_gene: TRBJ2-5
d_gene: TRBD2
v_gene: TRBV10-3
abundance: many
CDR3nt: TGTGCCATCGGCGGGGGGGAAGAGACCCAGTACTTC
CDR3aa: CAIGGGEETQYF

j_gene: TRBJ2-7
d_gene: NA
v_gene: TRBV11-2
abundance: many
CDR3nt: TGTGCCAGCAGCTTGCCCAGCGGGCCTTACGAGCAGTACTTC
CDR3aa: CASSLPSGPYEQYF

j_gene: TRBJ2-2
d_gene: NA
v_gene: TRBV29-1
abundance: NA
CDR3nt: TGCAGCGTTGAACGTTGGGCCACCGGGGAGCTGTTTTTT
CDR3aa: CSVERWATGELFF

j_gene: TRBJ2-7
d_gene: TRBD1
v_gene: TRBV28
abundance: many
CDR3nt: TGTGCCAGCAGCCCGGGGTTCCGGACAGGGGACTACGAGCAGTACTTC
CDR3aa: CASSPGFRTGDYEQYF

j_gene: TRBJ1-6
d_gene: NA
v_gene: TRBV5-5
abundance: many
CDR3nt: TGTGCCAGCAGCGAGGGGAGCCCTCACGCGAATTCACCCCTCCACTTT
CDR3aa: CASSEGSPHANSPLHF

j_gene: TRBJ2-3
d_gene: NA
v_gene: TRBV6-5
abundance: NA
CDR3nt: TGTGCCAGCAGTTACTCGATCCCGAGGGTAGCGAGGGAAACGCAGTATTTT
CDR3aa: CASSYSIPRVARETQYF

j_gene: TRBJ2-7
d_gene: TRBD2
v_gene: TRBV20-1
abundance: many
CDR3nt: TGCAGTGCTGGACTAGCACCGACCTACGAGCAGTACTTC
CDR3aa: CSAGLAPTYEQYF

j_gene: TRBJ2-5
d_gene: NA
v_gene: TRBV20-1
abundance: few
CDR3nt: TGCAGTGCCGGGGGAGACCAAGAGACCCAGTACTTC
CDR3aa: CSAGGDQETQYF

j_gene: TRBJ2-2
d_gene: NA
v_gene: TRBV7-3
abundance: many
CDR3nt: TGTGCCAGCAGCTCAAAGGCGGGTCCCACCGGGGAGCTGTTTTTT
CDR3aa: CASSSKAGPTGELFF

j_gene: TRBJ1-1
d_gene: NA
v_gene: TRBV28
abundance: many
CDR3nt: TGTGCCAGCAGGCCACATCATCAGAACACTGAAGCTTTCTTT
CDR3aa: CASRPHHQNTEAFF

j_gene: TRBJ2-3
d_gene: TRBD2
v_gene: TRBV13
abundance: many
CDR3nt: TGTGCCAGCAGACCAGGACTAGACGGAACAGATACGCAGTATTTT
CDR3aa: CASRPGLDGTDTQYF

j_gene: TRBJ2-1
d_gene: NA
v_gene: TRBV11-2
abundance: many
CDR3nt: TGTGCCAGCAGCCCTTCGTACGGGGGTTACAATGAGCAGTTCTTC
CDR3aa: CASSPSYGGYNEQFF

j_gene: TRBJ1-2
d_gene: TRBD1
v_gene: TRBV9
abundance: many
CDR3nt: TGTGCCAGCAGCGGAATGCAGGGGGCCTTTAACTATGGCTACACCTTC
CDR3aa: CASSGMQGAFNYGYTF

j_gene: TRBJ2-3
d_gene: NA
v_gene: TRBV28
abundance: many
CDR3nt: TGTGCCAGCAGGCCATTACTCCGCCAAGATACGCAGTATTTT
CDR3aa: CASRPLLRQDTQYF

j_gene: TRBJ2-4
d_gene: NA
v_gene: TRBV7-9
abundance: NA
CDR3nt: TGTGCCAGCAGCTTTGAGGGGGGTGCCAAAAACATTCAGTACTTC
CDR3aa: CASSFEGGAKNIQYF

j_gene: TRBJ2-7
d_gene: TRBD2
v_gene: TRBV20-1
abundance: NA
CDR3nt: TGCAGTGCTCTCGCTCCTAGCGGGAGTTCCTACGAGCAGTACTTC
CDR3aa: CSALAPSGSSYEQYF

j_gene: TRBJ2-4
d_gene: NA
v_gene: TRBV19
abundance: many
CDR3nt: TGTGCCAGTAGCTCCCGGGTCGCCCTAGCCAAAAACATTCAGTACTTC
CDR3aa: CASSSRVALAKNIQYF

j_gene: TRBJ2-1
d_gene: NA
v_gene: TRBV7-6
abundance: many
CDR3nt: TGTGCCAGCAGCCCCCAGACTACCCACAATGAGCAGTTCTTC
CDR3aa: CASSPQTTHNEQFF

j_gene: TRBJ2-1
d_gene: TRBD1
v_gene: TRBV10-3
abundance: many
CDR3nt: TGTGCCACCACGGGGTGGACAGGGGGCAAAAATGAGCAGTTCTTC
CDR3aa: CATTGWTGGKNEQFF

j_gene: TRBJ2-6
d_gene: NA
v_gene: TRBV25-1
abundance: many
CDR3nt: TGTGCCAGCAGTGAATTGAAGGGGGGCTCTGGGGCCAACGTCCTGACTTTC
CDR3aa: CASSELKGGSGANVLTF

j_gene: TRBJ2-7
d_gene: NA
v_gene: TRBV20-1
abundance: many
CDR3nt: TGCAGTGCTAGACGGACGGAAACCTACGAGCAGTACTTC
CDR3aa: CSARRTETYEQYF

j_gene: TRBJ2-3
d_gene: NA
v_gene: TRBV12-3/TRBV12-4
abundance: many
CDR3nt: TGTGCCAGCAGTCCCGACCCCCGTAATACGCAGTATTTT
CDR3aa: CASSPDPRNTQYF

j_gene: TRBJ2-1
d_gene: TRBD2
v_gene: TRBV9
abundance: many
CDR3nt: TGTGCCAGCAGCGTAGTGACTAGCGGGAGCAATGAGCAGTTCTTC
CDR3aa: CASSVVTSGSNEQFF

j_gene: TRBJ2-5
d_gene: TRBD1
v_gene: TRBV29-1
abundance: NA
CDR3nt: TGCAGCGCTCCGCAGGGGGCCTCAGAGACCCAGTACTTC
CDR3aa: CSAPQGASETQYF

j_gene: TRBJ1-1
d_gene: NA
v_gene: TRBV10-3
abundance: many
CDR3nt: TGTGCCATCAGTGGTGGAGGGGTGAACACTGAAGCTTTCTTT
CDR3aa: CAISGGGVNTEAFF

j_gene: TRBJ2-7
d_gene: NA
v_gene: TRBV4-1
abundance: many
CDR3nt: TGCGCCAGCGGGAACTATCTTGACGAGCAGTACTTC
CDR3aa: CASGNYLDEQYF

j_gene: TRBJ2-5
d_gene: NA
v_gene: TRBV5-4
abundance: few
CDR3nt: TGTGCCAGCAGCTCAGGACAAAGCGTCTTGGTCGAGACCCAGTACTTC
CDR3aa: CASSSGQSVLVETQYF

j_gene: TRBJ2-5
d_gene: NA
v_gene: TRBV7-2
abundance: many
CDR3nt: TGTGCCAGCAGCTTAGCCCCGGCCCGCCAAGAGACCCAGTACTTC
CDR3aa: CASSLAPARQETQYF

j_gene: TRBJ2-5
d_gene: TRBD1
v_gene: TRBV20-1
abundance: many
CDR3nt: TGCAGTGCTACGACAGGGCAGGGCCAAGAGACCCAGTACTTC
CDR3aa: CSATTGQGQETQYF

j_gene: TRBJ2-4
d_gene: NA
v_gene: TRBV7-9
abundance: many
CDR3nt: TGTGCCAGCAGCCCTAGAACCAAAAACATTCAGTACTTC
CDR3aa: CASSPRTKNIQYF

j_gene: TRBJ2-5
d_gene: TRBD2
v_gene: TRBV5-1
abundance: many
CDR3nt: TGCGCCAGCAGCCCGGGGGGGCCCCGAGAGACCCAGTACTTC
CDR3aa: CASSPGGPRETQYF

j_gene: TRBJ1-4
d_gene: NA
v_gene: TRBV4-3
abundance: many
CDR3nt: TGCGCCAGCAGCCAAGATTTGGGATCGGGAGAAAAACTGTTTTTT
CDR3aa: CASSQDLGSGEKLFF

j_gene: TRBJ2-4
d_gene: NA
v_gene: TRBV28
abundance: many
CDR3nt: TGTGCCAGCAGTTTCACGGGGAAGAAGTACTTC
CDR3aa: CASSFTGKKYF

j_gene: TRBJ2-7
d_gene: NA
v_gene: TRBV5-1
abundance: many
CDR3nt: TGCGCCAGCAGAGGGGGTATCTCCTACGAGCAGTACTTC
CDR3aa: CASRGGISYEQYF

j_gene: TRBJ2-7
d_gene: NA
v_gene: TRBV28
abundance: NA
CDR3nt: TGTGCCAGCAGTACCCAGGGAATGGCACTCTACGAGCAGTACTTC
CDR3aa: CASSTQGMALYEQYF